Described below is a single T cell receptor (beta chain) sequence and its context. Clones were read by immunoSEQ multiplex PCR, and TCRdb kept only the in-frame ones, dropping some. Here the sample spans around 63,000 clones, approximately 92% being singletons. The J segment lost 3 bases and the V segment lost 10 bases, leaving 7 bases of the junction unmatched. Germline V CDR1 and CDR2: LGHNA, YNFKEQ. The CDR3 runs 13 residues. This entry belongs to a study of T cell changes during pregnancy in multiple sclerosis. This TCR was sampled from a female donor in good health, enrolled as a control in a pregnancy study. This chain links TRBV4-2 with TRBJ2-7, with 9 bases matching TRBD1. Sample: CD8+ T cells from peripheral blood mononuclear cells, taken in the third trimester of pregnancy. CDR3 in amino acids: CAIAAGQGYEQYF. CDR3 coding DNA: TGTGCCATCGCCGCGGGACAGGGCTACGAGCAGTACTTC.